The 10 T cell receptor beta chains below were found in one sample sequenced in a study of beta chain features in type 1 diabetes. The sequenced template was cDNA made from the entire isolated RNA. This table comes from immunoSEQ multiplex PCR, and its TCRdb copy is limited to in-frame clones, with some not included. Of 900,000 or so clones listed, 17% are singletons. The sample comprised naive CD4+ T cells from blood. The receptor set was obtained from a woman aged 18-29 years in good health.

The gene calls are TRBV5-6 and TRBJ2-3, with a weak D call TRBD2 (5 bases). This CDR3 region has 16 residues. The germline V gene has CDR1 SGHDT and CDR2 YYEEEE. Trimming took 1 base from V and 2 from J, leaving 14 bases between them. CDR3 in DNA: TGTGCCAGCAGCTTGTTGTCTAGCAGATTCACAGATACGCAGTATTTT. Translated: CASSLLSSRFTDTQYF.

J is TRBJ2-7 and V is TRBV7-2, with 7 bases identical to TRBD1. The germline gives CDR1 SGHTA, CDR2 FQGNSA. The CDR3 contains 12 residues. The J segment lost 5 bases and the V segment lost 6 bases, leaving 4 bases of the junction unmatched. Here the CDR3 reads CASRRQGNEQYF. CDR3 coding DNA: TGTGCCAGCAGGCGACAGGGAAACGAGCAGTACTTC.

CDR3 loop: CASSPMEGKETQYF. CDR3 DNA sequence: TGTGCCAGCTCACCAATGGAGGGAAAAGAGACCCAGTACTTC. This chain uses TRBV18 with TRBJ2-5; tentatively, D is TRBD2 (6 bases). The germline CDR1 and CDR2 sequences are KGHSH and LQKENI. Trimming removed 2 bases from V and 3 bases from J, with 10 bases in between. This CDR3 has 14 amino acids.

The DNA for the CDR3 is TGTGCCAGCAGTGCTATGGAGGTCCGCGAGCAGTACTTC. This sequence encodes CASSAMEVREQYF. This chain links TRBV2 with TRBJ2-7; weak D call: TRBD2 (5 bases). Germline CDR1 is SNHLY and CDR2 is FYNNEI. This CDR3 region has 13 residues. Trimming pared 4 bases from V and 6 bases from J, leaving 13 bases between.

In its sample, this clone was seen a few times. J is TRBJ2-5 and V is TRBV7-2; the D is unclear. The CDR3 contains 13 residues. The germline V and J ends were trimmed by 1 base and 5 bases, with 8 bases remaining between them. Germline V lookup: CDR1 SGHTA, CDR2 FQGNSA. The CDR3, as DNA: TGTGCCAGCAGCTTAGACTATATTGAGACCCAGTACTTC. Its protein product is CASSLDYIETQYF.

This clone was detected a few times. The CDR3 DNA reads TGTGCCAGCAGTCCTTGGGGCGGGATTTTAGAGACCCAGTACTTC. As protein: CASSPWGGILETQYF. V usage is TRBV28 and J usage is TRBJ2-5, with D possibly being TRBD2 (6 bases). V dropped 5 bases and J dropped 4 bases, with 17 bases sitting between them. Germline V lookup: CDR1 MDHEN, CDR2 SYDVKM. The CDR3 covers 15 residues.

This clone has only a few counts. This chain joins TRBV5-6 and TRBJ2-3, with D unresolved. Germline V gene sequence: CDR1 SGHDT, CDR2 YYEEEE. Trimming pared 0 bases from V and 2 bases from J, leaving 10 bases between. This CDR3 comprises 15 residues. CDR3 nucleotide sequence: TGTGCCAGCAGCTTGGCCTCCCAATACACAGATACGCAGTATTTT. It specifies CASSLASQYTDTQYF.

This clone was recorded a few times. V and J are TRBV10-3 and TRBJ2-7, with 10 bases matching TRBD1. Germline trimming cut 7 bases from V and 3 bases from J; bases unmatched to any gene: 9. Germline V gives CDR1 ENHRY, CDR2 SYGVKD. The CDR3 is 15 amino acids. The CDR3 loop is CAINTGQGNRYEQYF. The CDR3 DNA sequence: TGTGCCATCAATACGGGACAGGGGAATCGCTACGAGCAGTACTTC.

The V gene is TRBV28, the J gene TRBJ1-5; tentative D call: TRBD1 (5 bases). Per the germline V gene, CDR1 is MDHEN and CDR2 is SYDVKM. This CDR3 region has 15 residues. The V and J ends lost 6 bases and 2 bases respectively, with 14 bases between them. The CDR3 coding sequence is TGTGCCAGCAGCACGGGACTAACGGGCAATCAGCCCCAGCATTTT. It specifies CASSTGLTGNQPQHF.

V is TRBV6-5 and J is TRBJ1-2; D is uncertain. Germline loops: CDR1 MNHEY, CDR2 SVGAGI. The CDR3 has 15 amino acids. Trimming took off 0 bases at V and 2 bases at J, with 10 bases between the two ends. The CDR3 loop is CASSYSVMGNYGYTF. The CDR3 coding sequence is TGTGCCAGCAGTTACTCCGTCATGGGGAACTATGGCTACACCTTC.